This T cell receptor (beta chain) was identified during a study of OX40 agonist ivuxolimab in advanced cancers. CDR3 size: 17 residues. The germline CDR1 and CDR2 sequences are MGHRA and YSYEKL. V lost 3 bases and J lost 5, with 22 bases in between. The protocol was immunoSEQ multiplex PCR, while the TCRdb copy is restricted to in-frame clones and leaves out a portion. The table lists about 61,000 clones, roughly 90% of them singletons. The sequencing here drew on CD4+ or CD8+ T cells sorted from blood, taken in a trial of the OX40 agonist ivuxolimab. The sequence came from an adult with an advanced solid tumor such as melanoma, head and neck, liver or kidney cancer. V usage is TRBV4-1 and J usage is TRBJ1-1, with unresolved D. The CDR3 DNA follows: TGCGCCAGCAGCCATCCCGCCGGGGTAAAAGATCTAACTGAAGCTTTCTTT. It is translated as CASSHPAGVKDLTEAFF.